This TCR beta chain was identified in a study of shared clonotypes between healthy human individuals. This table comes from immunoSEQ multiplex PCR, and its TCRdb copy is limited to in-frame clones, with some not included. The sample has about 650,000 clones, nearly 97% seen once; the top ten hold about 0.11%. CDR3 length equals 14 residues. Germline V CDR1 and CDR2: MNHEY, SMNVEV (reference sequence). V lost 4 bases, J lost 3 bases, and 9 bases lay in between. Naive CD8 cells lacked CD45RO, underwent positive selection for CCR7 and left out terminally differentiated effector memory CD45RA+ cells. The V call is TRBV27, the J call TRBJ2-2; the D call may be TRBD1 or TRBD2 (5 bases each). Sequencing was carried out using naive CD8+ T cells sorted from blood. The TCR originated in a young woman in good health. CDR3: CASSWGSYTGELFF. CDR3 sequence (DNA): TGTGCCAGCAGTTGGGGGAGTTACACCGGGGAGCTGTTTTTT.